This T cell receptor beta chain was recorded in a study of shared clonotypes between healthy human individuals. The V end was cut by 3 bases, the J end by 2 bases, with 8 bases between. The germline V gene encodes CDR1 GTSNPN and CDR2 SVGIG (reference sequence). The CDR3 totals 13 residues. This clone was recorded only once. The antigen remains undetermined. At the deep level, the assay was run. Using ten immunoSEQ deep assay plates, investigators sequenced unsorted PBMC DNA. Libraries were prepared by immunoSEQ multiplex PCR; TCRdb keeps only in-frame clonotypes and omits some of them. This sample yields roughly 450,000 clones, of which 79% are seen a single time; around 13% belongs to the top ten. Findings and caveats of the study: The sampled material consisted only of blood, and tissue repertoires are likely to differ.

This TCR derives from a woman in her 40s in good health. Some clones in this sample may be carry-over from other donors' samples. The rearrangement uses TRBV30 and TRBJ2-1, with TRBD1 as a possible D gene (5 bases). What was sequenced was PBMCs. Here the CDR3 reads CAWRWGPYNEQFF. The CDR3 DNA sequence: TGTGCCTGGAGGTGGGGCCCCTACAATGAGCAGTTCTTC. The full variable domain, its missing parts supplied by reference TRBV30 and TRBJ2-1, is SQTIHQWPATLVQPVGSPLSLECTVEGTSNPNLYWYRQAAGRGLQLLFYSVGIGQISSEVPQNLSASRPQDRQFILSSKKLLLSDSGFYLCAWRWGPYNEQFFGPGTRLTVL.